These 8 T cell receptor beta chains were sequenced from one sample in a study of T cells in Graves' hyperthyroidism and ophthalmopathy. The investigators amplified TCR beta CDR3 regions from RNA transcripts. In the first-round RT-PCR of the TCR CDR3, the HTBI primer set was used. TCRdb re-derived calls from the multiplex PCR reads in MiXCR, one entry per CDR3 protein. The sample shows about 300,000 distinct CDR3 sequences, roughly 20% of them seen only once. Sequencing was done on a sample of blood. These receptors originate from a man aged 50 or older with Graves' ophthalmopathy.

This clonotype turned up a few times. J is TRBJ2-7 and V is TRBV11-2; D gene uncertain. This CDR3 comprises 12 residues. V lost 3 bases, J lost 3 bases, and 6 bases lay in between. Germline values: CDR1 SGHAT, CDR2 FQNNGV. The CDR3 bases are TGTGCCAGCAGCTTTACCCTCTACGAGCAGTACTTC. Residues: CASSFTLYEQYF.

Ten or more counts support this clonotype. The rearrangement joins TRBV20-1 to TRBJ1-1; possibly TRBD1 for D (5 bases). CDR1 and CDR2 from the germline V gene are DFQATT and SNEGSKA (reference sequence). There are 12 residues in the CDR3. The germline V and J ends were trimmed by 4 bases and 6 bases, with 12 bases remaining between them. CDR3 bases: TGCAGTGCTAAAGCCTCGGGGCCTGAAGCTTTCTTT. Its translation is CSAKASGPEAFF.

The chain carries TRBV6-2 or TRBV6-3 and TRBJ2-7; 8 bases align to TRBD2. J lost 5 bases, V lost 5 bases, and 14 bases had no gene match. The CDR3 covers 16 residues. The germline V gene encodes CDR1 MNHEY and CDR2 SVGEGT. CDR3 bases: TGTGCCAGCAGTGGTGGAGGGAGCGGGAGTTCCCACGAGCAGTACTTC. This sequence encodes CASSGGGSGSSHEQYF.

This chain links TRBV24-1 with TRBJ2-3; D might be TRBD1 or TRBD2, each matching 5 bases. V lost 3 bases and J lost 5, with 17 bases in between. This CDR3 is 16 amino acids long. Germline V gives CDR1 KGHDR, CDR2 SFDVKD. The CDR3 coding sequence is TGTGCCACCAGTGATGCCGGGACCCGGCAGGGAGATACGCAGTATTTT. This translates into CATSDAGTRQGDTQYF.

A word on this clonotype: Germline and junction disagree at one end, which may indicate a read error. The chain combines TRBV6-1 with TRBJ2-7; D not resolved. The CDR3 has 14 amino acids. Germline V lookup: CDR1 MNHNS, CDR2 SASEGT. The CDR3 bases are TGTGCCAGCAGTGAAGTACGACAATCCTCCGAGCAGTACTTC. Protein sequence: CASSEVRQSSEQYF.

This clonotype was seen a handful of times. The chain recombines TRBV14 with TRBJ1-4; D gene unclear. This CDR3 spans 15 amino acids. Germline CDR1 SGHDN, CDR2 FVKESK. The V gene lost 3 bases and the J gene lost 5 bases, with 13 bases spanning the gap. In DNA, the CDR3 is TGTGCCAGCAGCCACCTGGACGGTCACAATGAAAAACTGTTTTTT. This encodes CASSHLDGHNEKLFF. The full variable domain, rest sourced from reference TRBV14 and TRBJ1-4, is EAGVTQFPSHSVIEKGQTVTLRCDPISGHDNLYWYRRVMGKEIKFLLHFVKESKQDESGMPNNRFLAERTGGTYSTLKVQPAELEDSGVYFCASSHLDGHNEKLFFGSGTQLSVL.

At least ten counts were recorded for this clonotype. The chain has TRBV6-2 or TRBV6-3 and TRBJ2-1, with a possible D match to TRBD1 (5 bases). Germline assignment: CDR1 MNHEY and CDR2 SVGEGT. V dropped 2 bases and J dropped 2 bases, with 7 bases sitting between them. The CDR3 spans 14 residues. CDR3 nucleotides: TGTGCCAGCAGTTACAGGGGAACCTACAATGAGCAGTTCTTC. Translated, it gives CASSYRGTYNEQFF.

This clonotype was recorded many times. The rearrangement links TRBV13 to TRBJ2-5; D uncertain. CDR3 length: 14 amino acids. Germline CDR1 is PRHDT and CDR2 is FYEKMQ (reference sequence). Between the trimmed V and J ends, which lost 1 base and 0 bases, there was a span of 6 bases. The chain's CDR3 is CASSLVGHQETQYF. DNA of the CDR3: TGTGCCAGCAGCTTAGTCGGTCACCAAGAGACCCAGTACTTC. The full variable domain, rest sourced from reference TRBV13 and TRBJ2-5, is AAGVIQSPRHLIKEKRETATLKCYPIPRHDTVYWYQQGPGQDPQFLISFYEKMQSDKGSIPDRFSAQQFSDYHSELNMSSLELGDSALYFCASSLVGHQETQYFGPGTRLLVL.